The 32 T cell receptor beta chains below come from one sample, sequenced in a study of long-term antiretroviral therapy in people with HIV. They ran version v3.0 of the immunoSEQ assay at survey level. TCRdb's table, derived via immunoSEQ multiplex PCR, lists solely in-frame clones and lacks some. Of under 20,000 clones listed, about four fifths are singletons. This material consisted of unsorted PBMCs, taken 0.3 years after starting antiretroviral therapy. All receptors derive from a woman aged 45 to 65 with HIV.

Here the CDR3 DNA reads TGTGCCAGCAGTCAGGGGCTAGAGCAGTACGTC. Its translation is CASSQGLEQYV. The J gene is TRBJ2-7, the V gene TRBV6-1; tentative D call: TRBD1 (6 bases). Germline CDR1 reads MNHNS; CDR2 reads SASEGT. The length of the CDR3 is 11 residues. The V end was cut by 5 bases, the J end by 7 bases, with 9 bases between.

The gene calls are TRBV5-1 and TRBJ2-5; weak D call: TRBD1 (6 bases). V was pared by 3 bases and J by 2 bases, with 11 bases between. Germline-derived CDR1 and CDR2 are SGHRS and YFSETQ. The CDR3 runs 14 residues. The chain's CDR3 is CASSSGRGQETQYF. In DNA, the CDR3 is TGCGCCAGCAGCTCCGGAAGGGGGCAAGAGACCCAGTACTTC.

The chain is built from TRBV19 and TRBJ2-2; tentatively, D is TRBD2 (6 bases). In germline, CDR1 is LNHDA, CDR2 SQIVND (reference sequence). This CDR3 is built from 15 residues. Trimming shortened V by 3 bases and J by 5 bases, and 13 bases separated the two germline ends. The CDR3: CASSIMRLGTGELFF. The DNA for the CDR3 is TGTGCCAGTAGTATTATGAGACTAGGGACCGGGGAGCTGTTTTTT.

The V gene is TRBV2, the J gene TRBJ1-1, with D perhaps matching TRBD1 (6 bases). The CDR3 has 17 residues. CDR1 and CDR2 from the germline V gene are SNHLY and FYNNEI. V lost 4 bases and J 2 bases, leaving 20 bases between the germline ends. The CDR3 DNA reads TGTGCCAGCAGTGCTAATACAATGACAGGACTAAACACTGAAGCTTTCTTT. This translates into CASSANTMTGLNTEAFF.

The V call is TRBV6-5, the J call TRBJ2-3, with 7 bases matching TRBD1. The CDR3 contains 15 residues. Trimming removed 4 bases from V and 4 bases from J; junction bases left unmatched: 8. Germline loops: CDR1 MNHEY, CDR2 SVGAGI. The CDR3 DNA reads TGTGCCAGCAGTTTAGGAGACAGGGCCCCAGATACGCAGTATTTT. Protein sequence: CASSLGDRAPDTQYF.

This clone has just a few counts. The CDR3 DNA reads TGCGCCAGCAGCTTGTTAGGGGCAACTAATGAAAAACTGTTTTTT. Residues: CASSLLGATNEKLFF. The V call is TRBV5-1, the J call TRBJ1-4, with a weak D call TRBD1 (5 bases). Germline V lookup: CDR1 SGHRS, CDR2 YFSETQ. The CDR3 has 15 residues. Trimming left V 1 base short and J 0 bases short, with 7 bases between.

CDR3 amino acids: CASSLDSFYGYTF. CDR3 nucleotides: TGTGCCAGCAGTTTAGACAGCTTCTATGGCTACACCTTC. The chain uses TRBV28 and TRBJ1-2, with D perhaps TRBD1 (5 bases). The CDR3 runs to 13 residues. The ends were cut back, 2 bases at V and 4 bases at J, with 8 bases in the middle. CDR1 MDHEN and CDR2 SYDVKM come from the germline V gene.

The sample holds a few counts of this clone. A read error may be the cause here, since a much bigger clone is one base away. This CDR3 is also generated by other DNA sequences in the sample. V usage is TRBV5-5 and J usage is TRBJ2-1; D not certain. The CDR3 is made up of 13 amino acids. Germline assignment: CDR1 SGHKS and CDR2 YYEKEE (reference sequence). The V gene lost 0 bases and the J gene lost 4 bases, with 5 bases spanning the gap. CDR3 residues: CASSLDSYNEQFF. The CDR3, as DNA: TGTGCCAGCAGCTTGGACAGTTACAATGAGCAGTTCTTC.

The CDR3 coding sequence is TGCGCCAGCAGCCGGCCTCCCTACGAGCAGTACTTC. As protein: CASSRPPYEQYF. This chain uses TRBV5-1 with TRBJ2-7, with no clear D. This CDR3 contains 12 residues. V lost 4 bases to trimming and J lost 2 bases, with 7 bases between them. Per germline, CDR1 SGHRS and CDR2 YFSETQ.

V usage is TRBV6-5 and J usage is TRBJ2-3; D is uncertain. Trimming left V 5 bases short and J 1 base short, with 10 bases between. CDR3 length equals 14 residues. The germline gives CDR1 MNHEY, CDR2 SVGAGI. CDR3 nucleotides: TGTGCCAGCAGTACTCGAAAGGGCACAGATACGCAGTATTTT. This gives the protein CASSTRKGTDTQYF.

This chain uses TRBV9 with TRBJ2-7; TRBD1 might be the D (7 bases). V was trimmed by 0 bases and J by 2 bases, leaving 18 bases between them. Germline V gene data show CDR1 as SGDLS and CDR2 as YYNGEE. There are 17 residues in the CDR3. CDR3 amino acids: CASSVGLGRTGAYEQYF. In DNA form, the CDR3 reads TGTGCCAGCAGCGTAGGACTAGGAAGGACAGGAGCCTACGAGCAGTACTTC.

This clone was observed a handful of times. The genes are TRBV30 and TRBJ1-6, with a tentative D call TRBD1 (5 bases). The CDR3 length is 14 residues. Trimming removed 1 base from V and 9 bases from J, with 13 bases in between. Germline CDR1 is GTSNPN and CDR2 is SVGIG (reference sequence). CDR3 sequence (DNA): TGTGCCTGGAGTGGCCCGTTTGGGGGTTCACCCCTCCACTTT. Amino acids: CAWSGPFGGSPLHF.

The chain joins TRBV14 to TRBJ2-5, with D possibly TRBD1 on 6 matching bases. The V and J ends lost 2 bases and 4 bases respectively, with 17 bases between them. The CDR3 has 16 residues. CDR1 SGHDN and CDR2 FVKESK come from the germline V gene. The CDR3 region has the DNA TGTGCCAGCAGCCAACTTAGAACAGGGTATTCAGAGACCCAGTACTTC. It is translated as CASSQLRTGYSETQYF.

The chain recombines TRBV7-3 with TRBJ1-6; weak D call: TRBD1 (5 bases). The CDR3 is 17 residues long. The germline CDR1 and CDR2 sequences are SGHTA and FQGTGA. V was clipped by 1 base and J by 0 bases, with 10 bases between them. The DNA of the CDR3 is TGTGCCAGCAGCTTAAGGCAGGGAAGCTCCTATAATTCACCCCTCCACTTT. Its protein is CASSLRQGSSYNSPLHF.

The rearrangement joins TRBV20-1 to TRBJ2-1; D is undetermined. The CDR3 sequence is 11 residues long. With 3 bases removed from V and 10 bases from J, the gap between germline ends came to 10 bases. Germline CDR1 is DFQATT and CDR2 is SNEGSKA (reference sequence). The CDR3 coding sequence is TGCAGTGCTAGTCAGGAAGGCGAGCAGTTCTTC. It yields the protein CSASQEGEQFF.

This clone was picked up a small number of times. The genes are TRBV4-1 and TRBJ2-2; D remains unclear. The V end was cut by 0 bases, the J end by 2 bases, with 4 bases between. The germline CDR1 and CDR2 sequences are MGHRA and YSYEKL. This CDR3 has 14 amino acids. This CDR3 reads CASSQDTNTGELFF. As DNA, the CDR3 is TGCGCCAGCAGCCAAGATACAAACACCGGGGAGCTGTTTTTT.

The J gene is TRBJ2-1, the V gene TRBV10-3; TRBD1 aligns across 11 bases. CDR1 ENHRY and CDR2 SYGVKD come from the germline V gene. J was trimmed by 4 bases and V by 4 bases; bases with no gene match: 6. The CDR3 runs 16 residues. DNA for the CDR3: TGTGCCATCAGTGGTCCCGGACAGGGGGCTTACAATGAGCAGTTCTTC. It translates to CAISGPGQGAYNEQFF.

This chain joins TRBV6-1 and TRBJ1-2; TRBD1 matches 7 bases. J lost 4 bases, V lost 6 bases, and 11 bases had no gene match. The CDR3 is 15 residues long. Germline V gene data show CDR1 as MNHNS and CDR2 as SASEGT. The CDR3 is CASSADRVGGYGYTF. CDR3 nucleotide sequence: TGTGCCAGCAGCGCTGACAGGGTAGGAGGCTATGGCTACACCTTC.

This chain joins TRBV7-9 and TRBJ2-7; 11 bases line up with TRBD2. The CDR3 runs 15 residues. Per germline, CDR1 SEHNR and CDR2 FQNEAQ (reference sequence). V shed 4 bases and J 4 bases; nucleotides not matched to a gene: 6. This CDR3 is CASSSIAGGGYEQYF. CDR3 coding DNA: TGTGCCAGCAGCTCAATAGCGGGGGGGGGTTACGAGCAGTACTTC.

The chain employs TRBV7-9 and TRBJ2-1; maybe TRBD1 (6 bases). Trimming removed 5 bases at V and 9 bases at J, with 11 bases between. CDR1 is SEHNR, CDR2 FQNEAQ, per germline (reference sequence). This CDR3 spans 12 amino acids. The CDR3 sequence: CASSPTGGEQFF. The DNA for the CDR3 is TGTGCCAGCAGCCCGACAGGCGGTGAGCAGTTCTTC. Full variable domain (missing parts from reference TRBV7-9 and TRBJ2-1): DTGVSQNPRHKITKRGQNVTFRCDPISEHNRLYWYRQTLGQGPEFLTYFQNEAQLEKSRLLSDRFSAERPKGSFSTLEIQRTEQGDSAMYLCASSPTGGEQFFGPGTRLTVL.

The rearrangement links TRBV4-1 to TRBJ2-1; D could derive from TRBD1 or TRBD2 (5 bases each). The CDR3 length is 13 residues. In germline, CDR1 is MGHRA, CDR2 YSYEKL. V gave up 4 bases and J gave up 15 bases, with 19 bases separating them. CDR3 amino acids: CASSLLLRDVRFF. CDR3 in DNA: TGCGCCAGCAGCCTTCTCCTTAGGGACGTCAGGTTCTTC.

The table lists this clone with a few counts. The V gene is TRBV15, the J gene TRBJ2-7, with 8 bases fitting TRBD1. V dropped 4 bases and J dropped 3; count of bases not matched to a gene: 11. The CDR3 runs to 16 residues. The germline gives CDR1 LNHNV, CDR2 YYDKDF (reference sequence). CDR3 in DNA: TGTGCCACCAGCACAGATGACAGGGGCTCGAACTACGAGCAGTACGTC. It specifies CATSTDDRGSNYEQYV.

The chain has TRBV4-1 and TRBJ1-1; D perhaps matches TRBD1 (6 bases). CDR1 and CDR2 from the germline V gene are MGHRA and YSYEKL. Trimming removed 1 base from V and 4 bases from J, with 13 bases in between. The length of the CDR3 is 15 residues. CDR3 coding DNA: TGCGCCAGCAGCCAAGCCGCAGGACAGTCCACTGAAGCTTTCTTT. It encodes CASSQAAGQSTEAFF.

V usage is TRBV6-5 and J usage is TRBJ1-3, with D tentatively TRBD1 (6 bases). This CDR3 is built from 15 residues. Trimming cost V 6 bases and J 2 bases, with 14 bases left between them. Germline V gene data show CDR1 as MNHEY and CDR2 as SVGAGI. The CDR3 DNA is TGTGCCAGCAGCCTACGGGACATGCCTGGAAACACCATATATTTT. Amino acids: CASSLRDMPGNTIYF.

The CDR3 spells CASRVGLAGLQETQYF. CDR3 bases: TGTGCCAGCAGAGTCGGACTAGCGGGCCTCCAAGAGACCCAGTACTTC. The chain has TRBV7-2 and TRBJ2-5, with 11 bases lining up with TRBD2. CDR3 length: 16 amino acids. Germline values: CDR1 SGHTA, CDR2 FQGNSA. J was trimmed by 1 base and V by 6 bases; bases with no gene match: 7.

The chain joins TRBV11-2 to TRBJ2-3; TRBD2 agrees at 10 bases. With V trimmed by 1 base and J by 2 bases, 6 bases remained unmatched. The CDR3 loop spans 17 amino acids. CDR1 is SGHAT and CDR2 is FQNNGV in the germline V gene. The CDR3 region has the DNA TGTGCCAGCAGCTTAGTAGGACTAGCGGAAATCACAGATACGCAGTATTTT. Encoded protein: CASSLVGLAEITDTQYF.

This rearrangement joins TRBV6-6 to TRBJ2-1, with 7 bases that match TRBD2. V lost 7 bases, J lost 9 bases, and 12 bases stayed unmatched. This CDR3 region has 14 residues. CDR1 and CDR2 from the germline V gene are MNHNY and SVGAGI (reference sequence). The CDR3 nucleotides are TGTGCCAGCACACGGGCGGGGGTAAGGGGTGAGCAGTTCTTC. It encodes CASTRAGVRGEQFF.

The gene calls are TRBV7-2 and TRBJ2-7; D perhaps matches TRBD2 (7 bases). This CDR3 is 13 amino acids long. Germline loops: CDR1 SGHTA, CDR2 FQGNSA. Trimming removed 3 bases at V and 7 bases at J, with 13 bases between. The CDR3 reads CASSFAGGREQYV. CDR3 DNA sequence: TGTGCCAGCAGCTTCGCCGGGGGGCGAGAGCAGTACGTC.

This chain connects TRBV6-5 to TRBJ2-5; 7 bases match TRBD1. The CDR3 is made up of 14 amino acids. Germline V lookup: CDR1 MNHEY, CDR2 SVGAGI. J gave up 3 bases and V 6 bases, and 7 bases lay outside the gene matches. The DNA of the CDR3 is TGTGCCAGCAGGCGTCAGGGGGTTGAAGAGACCCAGTACTTC. Amino acids: CASRRQGVEETQYF.

V is TRBV18 and J is TRBJ1-1, with D perhaps matching TRBD1 (6 bases). Germline CDR1 and CDR2: KGHSH and LQKENI. Trimming pared 3 bases from V and 0 bases from J, leaving 8 bases between. The CDR3 runs 14 residues. CDR3 in amino acids: CASSPDSLNTEAFF. The CDR3 DNA sequence: TGTGCCAGCTCACCGGACAGCTTGAACACTGAAGCTTTCTTT.

This clone turned up a few times. The chain links TRBV28 to TRBJ2-7, with a possible D match to TRBD2 (5 bases). The CDR3 contains 15 residues. Germline CDR1 MDHEN, CDR2 SYDVKM. Trimming left V 5 bases short and J 3 bases short, with 17 bases between. CDR3 sequence (DNA): TGTGCCAGCAGTCCTCCATCGGGATCCCTCTACGAGCAGTACTTC. As protein: CASSPPSGSLYEQYF. Together with reference TRBV28 and TRBJ2-7, the CDR3 gives the full variable domain: DVKVTQSSRYLVKRTGEKVFLECVQDMDHENMFWYRQDPGLGLRLIYFSYDVKMKEKGDIPEGYSVSREKKERFSLILESASTNQTSMYLCASSPPSGSLYEQYFGPGTRLTVT.

V gene TRBV7-9 combines with J gene TRBJ2-7, with D perhaps being TRBD1 or TRBD2 (6 bases each). Trimming took off 1 base at V and 6 bases at J, with 13 bases between the two ends. CDR3 length: 14 amino acids. The germline CDR1 and CDR2 sequences are SEHNR and FQNEAQ (reference sequence). The CDR3 DNA reads as TGTGCCAGCAGCTTAGTAGGGGGGCCCGGCGAGCAGTACTTC. Protein sequence: CASSLVGGPGEQYF.